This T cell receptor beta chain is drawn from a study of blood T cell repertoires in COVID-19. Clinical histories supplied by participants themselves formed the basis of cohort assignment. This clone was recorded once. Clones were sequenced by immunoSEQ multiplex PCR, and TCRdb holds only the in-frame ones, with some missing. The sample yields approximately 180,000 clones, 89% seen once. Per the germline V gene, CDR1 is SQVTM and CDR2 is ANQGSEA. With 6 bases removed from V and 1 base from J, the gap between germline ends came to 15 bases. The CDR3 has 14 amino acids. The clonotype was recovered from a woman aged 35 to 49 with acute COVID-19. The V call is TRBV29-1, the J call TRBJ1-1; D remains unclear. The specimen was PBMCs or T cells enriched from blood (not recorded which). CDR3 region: CSVAPSLRNTEAFF. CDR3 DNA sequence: TGCAGCGTCGCTCCCTCCCTGCGGAACACTGAAGCTTTCTTT.